This is a list of T cell receptor beta chains from one sample in a study of T-cell reconstitution after alpha-beta-depleted transplantation in children. TCRdb re-analysed the PCR reads in MiXCR, keeping a single row per CDR3 protein. The table shows around 680,000 distinct CDR3 sequences, with approximately 16% occurring only once. Sequenced here: PBMCs from the stem cell graft donor, sampled from the stem cell graft. These receptors all stem from a human donor who donated a stem cell graft to a child with acute myeloid leukemia. Each CDR3 is given with its conserved first and last residue. The D gene is left open where the match is weak. Size tells how often a clone was seen (once, few, many) or the class of an expanded clone, and some rows leave it out.

size	V	D	J	DNA	CDR3
few	TRBV12-3/TRBV12-4	-	TRBJ2-1	TGTGCCAGCAGTTTCCTGGCCAGCGGCCCCAATGAGCAGTTCTTC	CASSFLASGPNEQFF
many	TRBV20-1	-	TRBJ1-2	TGCAGTGCTAGAAACCCCGGACATGGCTACACCTTC	CSARNPGHGYTF
-	TRBV7-9	-	TRBJ2-2	TGTGCCAGCAGCAAACGTGATCACACCGGGGAGCTGTTTTTT	CASSKRDHTGELFF
many	TRBV4-3	TRBD2	TRBJ2-1	TGCGCCAGCAGCCAAAATGGCCTAGCGGGGGGCTCCTACAATGAGCAGTTCTTC	CASSQNGLAGGSYNEQFF
-	TRBV6-1	-	TRBJ1-5	TGTGCCAGCAGTGATTGGGAGGGGGGAGGAGGCAATCAGCCCCAGCATTTT	CASSDWEGGGGNQPQHF
few	TRBV12-3/TRBV12-4	-	TRBJ2-4	TGTGCCAGCAGCCAGGGACCGAAGATGGGCATTCAGTACTTC	CASSQGPKMGIQYF
medium-sized	TRBV27	TRBD1	TRBJ1-1	TGTGCCAGCAGGCCACAGGGGAGCACTGAAGCTTTCTTT	CASRPQGSTEAFF
few	TRBV12-3/TRBV12-4	-	TRBJ2-2	TGTGCCAGCAGTCAACCGGGTCATAACACCGGGGAGCTGTTTTTT	CASSQPGHNTGELFF
few	TRBV9	TRBD1	TRBJ2-5	TGTGCCAGCAGCGCGGGGGGACAGGGTGGCGAGACCCAGTACTTC	CASSAGGQGGETQYF
many	TRBV29-1	-	TRBJ2-3	TGCAGCGTCGCCTTCGACGATACGCAGTATTTT	CSVAFDDTQYF
few	TRBV11-2	-	TRBJ1-1	TGTGCCAGCAGCCCGGGGGGGGTAGCTTTCTTT	CASSPGGVAFF
-	TRBV5-1	-	TRBJ2-1	TGCGCCAGCAGCTTGGCCGTTAATCAACTCCCCCTATACAATGAGCAGTTCTTC	CASSLAVNQLPLYNEQFF
-	TRBV3-1	TRBD2	TRBJ2-3	TGTGCCAGCGCACCCTATCGGACTAGCGTTAGCACAGATACGCAGTATTTT	CASAPYRTSVSTDTQYF
many	TRBV20-1	TRBD2	TRBJ2-5	TGCAGTGCTAGAGTATGGCTAGCGGTGGGAGAGACCCAGTACTTC	CSARVWLAVGETQYF
few	TRBV4-3	-	TRBJ2-3	TGCGCCAGCAGCCAGTCATTTTTGGACAGAGCTAGCACAGATACGCAGTATTTT	CASSQSFLDRASTDTQYF